A single sample is the source of the 9 T cell receptor beta chains below, sequenced in a study of CD8 T cells in Susac syndrome (dated by TCRdb to the late 2010s). Libraries were built with the immunoSEQ multiplex PCR assay. RNA was extracted using the RNeasy kit, and about 0.45 to 1 ug of the RNA was reverse transcribed with random hexamers. Using fastp trimming at Q25 and MiXCR clonotype assembly, TCRdb reanalyzed the public sequencing data and kept in-frame beta chains. Rows with one shared CDR3 protein collapse into an entry with the most common genes and DNA. The sample table shows roughly 300,000 distinct CDR3 sequences, and about 85% are seen once. The biggest ten clones account for over 0.1% of the sample. The specimen was CD8+ T cells from PBMCs. These receptors all stem from a human donor with multiple sclerosis.

The gene calls are TRBV5-1 and TRBJ1-1; unclear D gene. CDR3 length: 14 residues. Germline assignment: CDR1 SGHRS and CDR2 YFSETQ. V lost 1 base and J 1 base, leaving 8 bases between the germline ends. The CDR3, as DNA: TGCGCCAGCAGCTTGAAACGGGGGAACACTGAAGCTTTCTTT. Residues: CASSLKRGNTEAFF.

V and J are TRBV3-1 and TRBJ2-3, with D tentatively TRBD2 (5 bases). Germline values: CDR1 LGHDT, CDR2 YNNKEL (reference sequence). CDR3 length equals 17 residues. Trimming stripped 1 base from V and 1 base from J, with 15 bases between. The CDR3 loop is CASSQGPIASRTDTQYF. The CDR3 coding sequence is TGTGCCAGCAGCCAAGGGCCCATAGCGAGTCGCACAGATACGCAGTATTTT.

The chain combines TRBV6-4 with TRBJ2-3, with D unresolved. In germline, CDR1 is MRHNA, CDR2 SNTAGT. V was shortened by 4 bases and J by 2 bases, with 7 bases between the two germline ends. This CDR3 spans 13 amino acids. The CDR3 bases are TGTGCCAGCAGTGCCGGATCCACAGATACGCAGTATTTT. This codes for CASSAGSTDTQYF.

V and J are TRBV27 and TRBJ2-3; 11 bases line up with TRBD2. CDR1 and CDR2 from the germline V gene are MNHEY and SMNVEV (reference sequence). The CDR3 consists of 15 residues. The ends lost 3 bases at V and 6 bases at J; junction bases unmatched: 5. The CDR3 coding sequence is TGTGCCAGCAGTTTTTTGCTAGCGGGAGGTGATACGCAGTATTTT. Amino acids: CASSFLLAGGDTQYF.

The chain carries TRBV7-3 and TRBJ2-7; TRBD1 or TRBD2 may be the D gene (5 bases each). V lost 5 bases, J lost 3 bases, and 17 bases lay in between. This CDR3 contains 15 residues. Germline-derived CDR1 and CDR2 are SGHTA and FQGTGA. The CDR3 DNA reads as TGTGCCAGCAGCCTTTCCGGGGCGGGCAACTACGAGCAGTACTTC. Protein product: CASSLSGAGNYEQYF. The variable domain in full, with the rest retrieved from reference TRBV7-3 and TRBJ2-7, is GAGVSQTPSNKVTEKGKYVELRCDPISGHTALYWYRQSLGQGPEFLIYFQGTGAADDSGLPNDRFFAVRPEGSVSTLKIQRTERGDSAVYLCASSLSGAGNYEQYFGPGTRLTVT.

The chain is built from TRBV7-8 and TRBJ2-5; 8 bases are a match to TRBD2. Germline assignment: CDR1 SGHVS and CDR2 FQNEAQ. The CDR3 has 15 amino acids. The J segment lost 5 bases and the V segment lost 9 bases, leaving 14 bases of the junction unmatched. The CDR3 sequence: CASGGRGRPLETQYF. The CDR3 region has the DNA TGTGCCAGTGGGGGTCGCGGGAGGCCCCTGGAGACCCAGTACTTC.

The chain uses TRBV6-2 or TRBV6-3 and TRBJ2-7, with 10 bases aligning to TRBD1. J gave up 4 bases and V 7 bases, and 7 bases lay outside the gene matches. Germline V lookup: CDR1 MNHEY, CDR2 SVGEGT. The CDR3 is made up of 14 amino acids. The chain's CDR3 is CASKGDRGWYEQYF. Here the CDR3 DNA reads TGTGCCAGCAAAGGGGACAGGGGATGGTACGAGCAGTACTTC.

This clonotype was seen once. CDR3: CGIRGGLGEQYF. Here the CDR3 DNA reads TGTGGCATTAGGGGGGGGCTAGGTGAGCAGTACTTC. J is TRBJ2-7 and V is TRBV2; D might be TRBD2 (7 bases). There are 12 residues in the CDR3. Germline lookup yields CDR1 SNHLY and CDR2 FYNNEI.

The chain links TRBV7-2 to TRBJ2-1, with D tentatively TRBD1 (5 bases). The V gene's germline CDR1 is SGHTA and CDR2 FQGNSA. V lost 5 bases to trimming and J lost 7 bases, with 12 bases between them. The CDR3 consists of 13 residues. The CDR3 sequence is CASSPTALNEQFF. Written as DNA, the CDR3 is TGTGCCAGCAGCCCGACAGCACTGAATGAGCAGTTCTTC. Using reference TRBV7-2 and TRBJ2-1 for the parts outside the CDR3, the full variable domain is GAGVSQSPSNKVTEKGKDVELRCDPISGHTALYWYRQSLGQGLEFLIYFQGNSAPDKSGLPSDRFSAERTGGSVSTLTIQRTQQEDSAVYLCASSPTALNEQFFGPGTRLTVL.